The 25 T cell receptor beta chains below all came from one sample that was sequenced in a study of CD8+CD57+ T cells in acquired aplastic anemia. All patients picked for sequencing had shown, by flow cytometry, an expansion of CD8+CD57+ cells. Profiling that covered TCR beta VDJ and CDR3 relied on genomic DNA as its template. TCRdb itself ran the reads through MiXCR, one entry per CDR3 protein. The table has 450,000 to 550,000 distinct CDR3 sequences, more than 25% seen once. Sequencing input: sorted CD4+, CD8+, or CD8+CD57+ T cells (not recorded which) from PBMCs. The receptors stem from a human donor with aplastic anemia.

This clonotype was detected ten times or more. The V gene is TRBV2, the J gene TRBJ2-1; perhaps TRBD2 as D (6 bases). Germline CDR1 reads SNHLY; CDR2 reads FYNNEI. The CDR3 spans 13 residues. The ends were cut back, 6 bases at V and 7 bases at J, with 13 bases in the middle. Here the CDR3 DNA reads TGTGCCAGCAGCCCCGGGACTTTTAATGAGCAGTTCTTC. Its translation: CASSPGTFNEQFF.

The V call is TRBV9, the J call TRBJ2-1; TRBD2 agrees at 12 bases. The CDR3 contains 17 residues. Germline CDR1 SGDLS, CDR2 YYNGEE. Trimming took 0 bases from V and 8 from J; bases not matched to a gene: 9. This chain's CDR3 is CASSVAPTSGSIHEQFF. CDR3 bases: TGTGCCAGCAGCGTAGCACCGACTAGCGGGAGTATCCATGAGCAGTTCTTC.

This clonotype was seen repeatedly, ten times or more. The rearrangement uses TRBV7-3 and TRBJ2-7; D is undetermined. CDR1 is SGHTA and CDR2 is FQGTGA in the germline V gene. Trimming shortened V by 5 bases and J by 3 bases, and 11 bases separated the two germline ends. The CDR3 is 13 residues long. DNA of the CDR3: TGTGCCAGCAGCCAGTCCATCCTCTACGAGCAGTACTTC. Translated: CASSQSILYEQYF.

This clonotype was found many times. This chain joins TRBV19 and TRBJ1-2; TRBD1 aligns across 10 bases. The CDR3 sequence is 15 residues long. J was trimmed by 2 bases and V by 6 bases; bases with no gene match: 6. Germline values: CDR1 LNHDA, CDR2 SQIVND (reference sequence). The CDR3 region is CASRRTGGRNYGYTF. For the CDR3, the DNA is TGTGCCAGTAGGAGGACAGGGGGACGAAACTATGGCTACACCTTC. Based on the CDR3 plus reference TRBV19 and TRBJ1-2, the full variable domain is DGGITQSPKYLFRKEGQNVTLSCEQNLNHDAMYWYRQDPGQGLRLIYYSQIVNDFQKGDIAEGYSVSREKKESFPLTVTSAQKNPTAFYLCASRRTGGRNYGYTFGSGTRLTVV.

This clonotype showed up just a few times. The V and J genes are TRBV6-5 and TRBJ2-1; D is perhaps TRBD2 (6 bases). The CDR3 runs to 13 residues. Per germline, CDR1 MNHEY and CDR2 SVGAGI. Trimming cost V 4 bases and J 5 bases, with 9 bases left between them. This CDR3 is CASSWDSNNEQFF. DNA for the CDR3: TGTGCCAGCAGTTGGGACTCTAACAATGAGCAGTTCTTC.

For this clonotype: Without the conserved terminal phenylalanine or tryptophan, this CDR3 likely stems from a read error. It is unclear where the CDR3 begins or ends on the DNA, so no DNA is shown, and the CDR3 is as TCRdb lists it. The rearrangement links TRBV10-3 to TRBJ2-3; the table names TRBD1, a call not compared with the DNA. The CDR3 length is 9 residues, termini included. Looked up from germline, CDR1 is ENHRY and CDR2 is SYGVKD. The CDR3 reads CAISESKAG.

This clonotype was observed at least ten times. The V gene is TRBV24-1, the J gene TRBJ2-7; D not resolved. Looked up from germline, CDR1 is KGHDR and CDR2 is SFDVKD. The CDR3 contains 14 residues. Trimming cost V 4 bases and J 2 bases, with 11 bases left between them. The CDR3 protein is CATSEAGFPYEQYF. CDR3 sequence (DNA): TGTGCCACCAGTGAGGCCGGATTTCCCTACGAGCAGTACTTC.

On this clonotype itself: At one boundary the junction diverges from the germline segment, which might be a read error. The gene calls are TRBV9 and TRBJ2-3; 9 positions match TRBD2. In germline, CDR1 is SGDLS, CDR2 YYNGEE. This CDR3 contains 15 residues. The CDR3 DNA is TGTGTCAGCAGCAGGAGCGGGACTAGCACGGATACGCAGTATTTT. Translation gives CVSSRSGTSTDTQYF. Full variable domain (outside the CDR3, taken from reference TRBV9 and TRBJ2-3): DSGVTQTPKHLITATGQRVTLRCSPRSGDLSVYWYQQSLDQGLQFLIQYYNGEERAKGNILERFSAQQFPDLHSELNLSSLELGDSALYFCVSSRSGTSTDTQYFGPGTRLTVL.

This chain connects TRBV24-1 to TRBJ2-2; D tentatively fits TRBD1 or TRBD2 (6 bases each). CDR3 size: 17 residues. Trimming took 3 bases from V and 3 from J, leaving 16 bases between them. The germline gives CDR1 KGHDR, CDR2 SFDVKD. CDR3 sequence reads: CATSDPTGASYTGELFF. The CDR3 DNA follows: TGTGCCACCAGTGATCCCACGGGGGCCTCGTACACCGGGGAGCTGTTTTTT.

Comment on this clonotype: Germline and junction disagree at one end, which may indicate a read error. The CDR3 sequence: CTTSRDRSSYNSPLHF. The CDR3 nucleotides are TGTACCACCAGCAGAGATCGAAGCTCCTATAATTCACCCCTCCACTTT. This chain links TRBV15 with TRBJ1-6; no clear D. The CDR3 length is 16 residues. Germline V gene data show CDR1 as LNHNV and CDR2 as YYDKDF (reference sequence).

The chain has TRBV27 and TRBJ2-3, with 9 bases aligning to TRBD2. V shed 5 bases and J 5 bases; nucleotides not matched to a gene: 2. CDR1 is MNHEY and CDR2 is SMNVEV in the germline V gene (reference sequence). The CDR3 spans 13 residues. The CDR3 bases are TGTGCCAGCAGTCCGCGGGAGGGAGATACGCAGTATTTT. Amino acids: CASSPREGDTQYF.

The chain's CDR3 is CASRIRGQLLETQYF. The DNA of the CDR3 is TGTGCCAGCAGAATTAGGGGTCAGCTCCTAGAGACCCAGTACTTC. The chain carries TRBV13 and TRBJ2-5, with D maybe TRBD1 (5 bases). CDR3 length: 15 residues. Germline lookup yields CDR1 PRHDT and CDR2 FYEKMQ (reference sequence). Trimming cost V 6 bases and J 4 bases, with 18 bases left between them.

In this sample, this clonotype turned up a few times. Germline and junction disagree at one end, which may indicate a read error. This rearrangement joins TRBV9 to TRBJ1-4; perhaps TRBD1 as D (6 bases). The CDR3 runs 14 residues. CDR1 is SGDLS, CDR2 YYNGEE, per germline. The CDR3 here is CASSGGRGAEKLLF. In nucleotides, the CDR3 is TGTGCCAGCAGCGGGGGGCGAGGAGCTGAAAAACTGCTTTTT.

This clonotype was seen more than once but under ten times. This chain connects TRBV11-1 to TRBJ2-7; 10 bases are shared with TRBD2. Germline V gives CDR1 SGHAT, CDR2 FQDESV (reference sequence). With 0 bases clipped from V and 2 bases from J, the junction kept 7 bases outside the gene matches. The CDR3 is 17 residues long. As DNA, the CDR3 is TGTGCCAGCAGCTTAGCCCTAGCGGGAGATATCCCCTACGAGCAGTACTTC. Protein: CASSLALAGDIPYEQYF.

The chain is built from TRBV2 and TRBJ1-2; 9 nucleotides align to TRBD1. The CDR3 extends over 15 amino acids. The V and J ends lost 3 bases and 2 bases, in that order; junction bases with no gene match: 4. Germline CDR1 SNHLY, CDR2 FYNNEI. CDR3: CASSERGTGNYGYTF. Written as DNA, the CDR3 is TGTGCCAGCAGTGAGCGAGGGACAGGGAACTATGGCTACACCTTC.

The V gene is TRBV5-1, the J gene TRBJ1-1; 8 nucleotides line up with TRBD1. V trimming: 4 bases; J trimming: 5 bases; junction bases outside the gene matches: 7. Germline CDR1 is SGHRS and CDR2 is YFSETQ. This CDR3 comprises 14 residues. CDR3 region: CASSPTDRETEAFF. The CDR3 nucleotides are TGCGCCAGCAGCCCTACGGACAGGGAGACTGAAGCTTTCTTT.

The CDR3 DNA follows: TGTGCCAGCAGCCTTCTACTGAAGGGTGGCAGCAATCAGCCCCAGCATTTT. Its translation: CASSLLLKGGSNQPQHF. The V call is TRBV4-2, the J call TRBJ1-5; D not resolved. The V end lost 4 bases, the J end lost 1 base, and 17 bases lay between the germline ends. CDR1 is LGHNA and CDR2 is YNFKEQ in the germline V gene. CDR3 length equals 17 residues.

The gene calls are TRBV6-1 and TRBJ1-2; 7 bases align to TRBD1. There are 13 residues in the CDR3. Germline V gene sequence: CDR1 MNHNS, CDR2 SASEGT. The ends lost 6 bases at V and 7 bases at J; junction bases unmatched: 8. Here the CDR3 reads CASRILQGSGYTF. In DNA, the CDR3 is TGTGCCAGCAGAATCTTACAGGGGTCTGGCTACACCTTC.

The chain is built from TRBV7-2 and TRBJ2-3, with D possibly being TRBD2 (6 bases). Germline V lookup: CDR1 SGHTA, CDR2 FQGNSA. This CDR3 contains 17 residues. V lost 1 base and J 2 bases, leaving 16 bases between the germline ends. CDR3 region: CASSLGLASRNTDTQYF. The CDR3, as DNA: TGTGCCAGCAGCTTAGGGCTAGCGAGTCGAAACACAGATACGCAGTATTTT.

As regards this clonotype: A much larger clone lies a single base off, so this may be a read error. Because the CDR3 is missing its conserved closing phenylalanine or tryptophan, this is likely a read error. V usage is TRBV7-2 and J usage is TRBJ1-2, with a weak D call TRBD1 (5 bases). V lost 2 bases, J lost 7 bases, and 11 bases lay in between. This CDR3 is 13 amino acids long. CDR1 is SGHTA, CDR2 FQGNSA, per germline. The DNA of the CDR3 is TGTGCCAGCAGCTTACAGGGACGGAGTGGCTACACCCTC. Translation: CASSLQGRSGYTL.

The chain recombines TRBV2 with TRBJ1-1, with 8 positions matching TRBD1. V shed 6 bases, J shed 5 bases, and the junction held 5 bases outside the gene matches. The CDR3 sequence is 13 residues long. Germline V gives CDR1 SNHLY, CDR2 FYNNEI. CDR3 in DNA: TGTGCCAGCAGGGGGACAGGTATAACTGAAGCTTTCTTT. It translates to CASRGTGITEAFF.

V is TRBV28 and J is TRBJ1-1; TRBD1 matches 10 bases. The CDR3 spans 16 residues. The germline V gene has CDR1 MDHEN and CDR2 SYDVKM. The ends lost 4 bases at V and 4 bases at J; junction bases unmatched: 9. As DNA, the CDR3 is TGTGCCAGCAGTTGGGACAGGGGTTTAATCGGCACTGAAGCTTTCTTT. Translating gives CASSWDRGLIGTEAFF. The complete variable domain, with remaining parts taken from reference TRBV28 and TRBJ1-1, reads DVKVTQSSRYLVKRTGEKVFLECVQDMDHENMFWYRQDPGLGLRLIYFSYDVKMKEKGDIPEGYSVSREKKERFSLILESASTNQTSMYLCASSWDRGLIGTEAFFGQGTRLTVV.

This clonotype was counted a single time. At one of its ends the junction is not consistent with the germline gene, which may arise from a read error. The rearrangement joins TRBV7-6 to TRBJ2-7; D gene ambiguous. CDR3 length: 14 amino acids. CDR1 SGHVS and CDR2 FNYEAQ come from the germline V gene. DNA for the CDR3: TGTGCCAGCAGCTTGGCCCCGGGTACCTACGAGCAGCACTTC. It specifies CASSLAPGTYEQHF.

The chain uses TRBV6-1 and TRBJ2-1; 7 bases are shared with TRBD2. Germline V gene data show CDR1 as MNHNS and CDR2 as SASEGT. J was trimmed by 10 bases and V by 6 bases; bases with no gene match: 12. The CDR3 is 14 amino acids. This CDR3 reads CASSRLADTYEQFF. The CDR3 DNA is TGTGCCAGCAGCCGACTAGCCGACACCTACGAGCAGTTCTTC.

A word on this clonotype: A clone one base away is much larger, so this may be a read error. The V call is TRBV7-3, the J call TRBJ1-2; D is ambiguous. The CDR3 is made up of 15 amino acids. The V end was cut by 2 bases, the J end by 3 bases, with 13 bases between. The germline V gene has CDR1 SGHTA and CDR2 FQGTGA. The CDR3 region is CASSLEVGADYGYTF. CDR3 in DNA: TGTGCCAGCAGCTTAGAGGTCGGAGCTGACTATGGCTACACCTTC. The complete variable domain, with remaining parts taken from reference TRBV7-3 and TRBJ1-2, reads GAGVSQTPSNKVTEKGKYVELRCDPISGHTALYWYRQSLGQGPEFLIYFQGTGAADDSGLPNDRFFAVRPEGSVSTLKIQRTERGDSAVYLCASSLEVGADYGYTFGSGTRLTVV.